In its sample, the clone carrying this T cell receptor (beta chain) was seen many times. Its matching antigen is unknown. A library of TCRbeta sequences, prepared with unique molecular identifiers, was generated. TCRdb independently ran MiXCR on the PCR reads; one entry per CDR3 protein. This table has approximately 170,000 distinct CDR3 sequences, over 8.5% appearing once. This record comes from a study of T-cell reconstitution after alpha-beta-depleted transplantation in children. Study-level findings and limits: The authors attributed T-cell counts and diversity one year after transplant mostly to newly produced T cells.

Germline-derived CDR1 and CDR2 are DFQATT and SNEGSKA (reference sequence). With V trimmed by 5 bases and J by 4 bases, 1 base remained unmatched. The CDR3 length is 13 residues. Material: PBMCs, obtained before TCRalphabeta/CD19-depleted stem cell transplant. The clonotype comes from a boy aged 2 to 9 with acute myeloid leukemia, due to receive a stem cell transplant. This sequence joins TRBV20-1 and TRBJ1-5, with 11 bases aligning to TRBD1. The CDR3 DNA reads as TGCAGTGCTTGGGACAGGGGGAATCAGCCCCAGCATTTT. Its translation is CSAWDRGNQPQHF.